This entry concerns a single TCR beta chain. Its antigen is as yet unknown. Busulfan-fludarabine conditioning, marrow transplant, and cyclophosphamide on days +3 and +4 were administered. The data belong to a study of T cells after posttransplantation cyclophosphamide. Points from the study as a whole: Recipient CMV seropositivity and CMV reactivation strongly tracked TRB clonality. Later post-transplant blood repertoires were often dominated by donor CD8+ memory clones. Tissue-infiltrating T cells from skin or gut overlapped little with blood T cells.

Measured with immunoSEQ multiplex PCR; TCRdb has only the in-frame clones, and not every one. The sample yields 7,500 to 10,000 clones, roughly 80% seen once. Sequences were derived from PBMCs, sampled approximately 2,000 days after a stem cell transplant with posttransplant cyclophosphamide. This sequence was found in a female patient between 40 and 55 years old who received an allogeneic stem cell transplant from a related donor, was CMV-positive, and had no GVHD. The graft donor may have contributed some T cells.

The CDR3, as DNA: TGTGCCAGCAGCCCGACAGGGAACTCTGGGGCCAACGTCCTGACTTTC. It encodes CASSPTGNSGANVLTF. This chain joins TRBV7-9 and TRBJ2-6, with 7 bases aligning to TRBD1. V was clipped by 5 bases and J by 0 bases; unmatched bases: 4. The CDR3 sequence is 16 residues long. Germline CDR1 SEHNR, CDR2 FQNEAQ (reference sequence).